This is a list of T cell receptor beta chains from one sample in a study of CD8 T cells in ankylosing spondylitis. TCRdb reanalysed the 5' RACE reads using MiXCR and keeps one entry per CDR3 protein. The profile covers about 150,000 distinct CDR3 sequences, with roughly 30% appearing a single time and 4.5% to 6% taken by the ten largest. The specimen was synovial fluid, either unsorted or a sorted T cell fraction (not recorded which). The receptor source for this set is a male donor with ankylosing spondylitis. Both conserved end residues are part of each CDR3. Fields, in order: clone size, CDR3 length, J gene, D gene, V gene, CDR3 DNA, CDR3 protein. D genes are given only for firm matches. A clone size is listed for some rows: how often the clone was seen (once, few, many), or a class if it is expanded.

clone_size: once; cdr3_length: 15; j_call: TRBJ1-1; d_call: TRBD1; v_call: TRBV7-2; cdr3_nt: TGTGCCAGCAGCTCACGACAGGGGGCGCGAGGTGAAGCTTTCTTT; cdr3_aa: CASSSRQGARGEAFF
clone_size: -; cdr3_length: 15; j_call: TRBJ1-3; d_call: -; v_call: TRBV18; cdr3_nt: TGTGCCAGCTCACCGACTGAAAGCTCTGGAAACACCATATATTTT; cdr3_aa: CASSPTESSGNTIYF
clone_size: -; cdr3_length: 15; j_call: TRBJ2-1; d_call: TRBD2; v_call: TRBV29-1; cdr3_nt: TGCAGCGTTGATGGGTCGGGAGGGCCGGGCAATGAGCAGTTCTTC; cdr3_aa: CSVDGSGGPGNEQFF
clone_size: -; cdr3_length: 14; j_call: TRBJ1-5; d_call: TRBD1; v_call: TRBV12-3/TRBV12-4; cdr3_nt: TGTGCCAGCAGCCTCAGACAGGGGCCTCAGCCCCAGCATTTT; cdr3_aa: CASSLRQGPQPQHF
clone_size: -; cdr3_length: 21; j_call: TRBJ2-2; d_call: TRBD2; v_call: TRBV28; cdr3_nt: TGTGCCAGCAGCCCTACCCGGACTAGCGGGAGCAGGGGAGCGAACACCGGGGAGCTGTTTTTT; cdr3_aa: CASSPTRTSGSRGANTGELFF
clone_size: -; cdr3_length: 15; j_call: TRBJ1-2; d_call: -; v_call: TRBV6-1; cdr3_nt: TGTGCCAGCAGCATAACAGGGAGGGATAACTATGGCTACACCTTC; cdr3_aa: CASSITGRDNYGYTF
clone_size: -; cdr3_length: 13; j_call: TRBJ2-5; d_call: TRBD1; v_call: TRBV20-1; cdr3_nt: TGCAGTGCAGCCGGGACAGGGGATAAGACCCAGTACTTC; cdr3_aa: CSAAGTGDKTQYF
clone_size: few; cdr3_length: 13; j_call: TRBJ2-7; d_call: TRBD2; v_call: TRBV20-1; cdr3_nt: TGCAGTGGGGAACTAGCGGGCCCCTACGAGCAGTACTTC; cdr3_aa: CSGELAGPYEQYF
clone_size: once; cdr3_length: 13; j_call: TRBJ1-2; d_call: -; v_call: TRBV3-1; cdr3_nt: TGTGCCAGCAGCCTCGGGGAAAACTATGGCTACACCTTC; cdr3_aa: CASSLGENYGYTF
clone_size: -; cdr3_length: 16; j_call: TRBJ2-7; d_call: -; v_call: TRBV6-2/TRBV6-3; cdr3_nt: TGTGCCAGCAGTTACTCCATATCCAGGATTGGTCACGAGCAGTACTTC; cdr3_aa: CASSYSISRIGHEQYF
clone_size: -; cdr3_length: 15; j_call: TRBJ2-1; d_call: -; v_call: TRBV14; cdr3_nt: TGTGCCAGCAGCCGATCGGCCCAGGGGGGATATGAGCAGTTCTTC; cdr3_aa: CASSRSAQGGYEQFF
clone_size: many; cdr3_length: 16; j_call: TRBJ2-2; d_call: TRBD2; v_call: TRBV24-1; cdr3_nt: TGTGCCACCAGTGATTTCGCGGGAGCTAACACCGGGGAGCTGTTTTTT; cdr3_aa: CATSDFAGANTGELFF
clone_size: -; cdr3_length: 17; j_call: TRBJ2-3; d_call: TRBD1; v_call: TRBV5-1; cdr3_nt: TGCGCCAGCAGCTTAGCTAGAGGGACAGACCGCACAGATACGCAGTATTTT; cdr3_aa: CASSLARGTDRTDTQYF
clone_size: once; cdr3_length: 14; j_call: TRBJ1-5; d_call: -; v_call: TRBV6-1; cdr3_nt: TGTGCCAGCAGTGAACTTAGGGCCGGGAGGCCCCAGCATTTT; cdr3_aa: CASSELRAGRPQHF
clone_size: few; cdr3_length: 17; j_call: TRBJ1-1; d_call: -; v_call: TRBV14; cdr3_nt: TGTGCCAGCAGCCAAGGGTGGGCGACAAAGGGTATCACTGAAGCTTTCTTT; cdr3_aa: CASSQGWATKGITEAFF
clone_size: few; cdr3_length: 16; j_call: TRBJ1-2; d_call: -; v_call: TRBV11-2; cdr3_nt: TGTGCCAGCAGCTTAGGAAGTTCGGGGCCTCGCTATGGCTACACCTTC; cdr3_aa: CASSLGSSGPRYGYTF
clone_size: -; cdr3_length: 14; j_call: TRBJ2-3; d_call: -; v_call: TRBV5-1; cdr3_nt: TGCGCCAGCAGGAGTCAGGGACCCTCAGATACGCAGTATTTT; cdr3_aa: CASRSQGPSDTQYF
clone_size: few; cdr3_length: 20; j_call: TRBJ2-7; d_call: TRBD2; v_call: TRBV11-2; cdr3_nt: TGTGCCAGCAGCCATTACCTTGTAGGGCTAGCGGGAGGGAGCTCCTACGAGCAGTACTTC; cdr3_aa: CASSHYLVGLAGGSSYEQYF
clone_size: -; cdr3_length: 15; j_call: TRBJ1-2; d_call: TRBD1; v_call: TRBV18; cdr3_nt: TGTGCCAGCTCACCGGATCTACAGGGGTACTATGGCTACACCTTC; cdr3_aa: CASSPDLQGYYGYTF
clone_size: many; cdr3_length: 14; j_call: TRBJ1-5; d_call: -; v_call: TRBV28; cdr3_nt: TGTGCCAGCAGTACGGAATATAGCAATCAGCCCCAGCATTTT; cdr3_aa: CASSTEYSNQPQHF
clone_size: few; cdr3_length: 15; j_call: TRBJ2-1; d_call: -; v_call: TRBV7-2; cdr3_nt: TGTGCCAGCAGCCGACCCGGGGCGGAGGGCAATGAGCAGTTCTTC; cdr3_aa: CASSRPGAEGNEQFF
clone_size: -; cdr3_length: 14; j_call: TRBJ2-1; d_call: -; v_call: TRBV7-2; cdr3_nt: TGTGCCAGCAGCGCTACCGGGACCTCCTATGAGCAGTTCTTC; cdr3_aa: CASSATGTSYEQFF
clone_size: -; cdr3_length: 14; j_call: TRBJ1-4; d_call: -; v_call: TRBV2; cdr3_nt: TGTGCCAGCAACCAAATCGCGGGGGTTGAAAAACTGTTTTTT; cdr3_aa: CASNQIAGVEKLFF
clone_size: -; cdr3_length: 13; j_call: TRBJ2-5; d_call: -; v_call: TRBV18; cdr3_nt: TGTGCCAGCTCCTACCATGAAGGGGAGACCCAGTACTTC; cdr3_aa: CASSYHEGETQYF
clone_size: -; cdr3_length: 15; j_call: TRBJ2-3; d_call: TRBD2; v_call: TRBV27; cdr3_nt: TGTGCCAGCAGTTTTCTAGCGGGGGTTACAGATACGCAGTATTTT; cdr3_aa: CASSFLAGVTDTQYF
clone_size: few; cdr3_length: 13; j_call: TRBJ2-7; d_call: -; v_call: TRBV11-3; cdr3_nt: TGTGCCAGCAGCCCTCGCCCGTACTACGAGCAGTACTTC; cdr3_aa: CASSPRPYYEQYF
clone_size: -; cdr3_length: 15; j_call: TRBJ1-5; d_call: -; v_call: TRBV5-1; cdr3_nt: TGCGCCAGCAGCTTCGAGGGCAGAAACAATCAGCCCCAGCATTTT; cdr3_aa: CASSFEGRNNQPQHF
clone_size: few; cdr3_length: 18; j_call: TRBJ1-1; d_call: -; v_call: TRBV28; cdr3_nt: TGTGCCAGCGAGCCATTTATTGCCACCGACGGACGTAGGACTGAAGCTTTCTTT; cdr3_aa: CASEPFIATDGRRTEAFF
clone_size: -; cdr3_length: 12; j_call: TRBJ1-1; d_call: -; v_call: TRBV20-1; cdr3_nt: TGCCGCCCCGGGGTCCCCACCATTGAAGCTTTCTTT; cdr3_aa: CRPGVPTIEAFF
clone_size: few; cdr3_length: 15; j_call: TRBJ2-7; d_call: TRBD2; v_call: TRBV18; cdr3_nt: TGTGCCAGCTCCGACCAGGTAGCGGGTACCCACGAGCAGTACTTC; cdr3_aa: CASSDQVAGTHEQYF
clone_size: many; cdr3_length: 13; j_call: TRBJ2-7; d_call: -; v_call: TRBV9; cdr3_nt: TGTGCCAGCAGCGTAGCCAGGGCTGGCGAGCAGTACTTC; cdr3_aa: CASSVARAGEQYF
clone_size: -; cdr3_length: 18; j_call: TRBJ1-1; d_call: -; v_call: TRBV6-5; cdr3_nt: TGTGCCAGCAGTTCCTGGGGGGGGATAGGGGTAGGAAACACTGAAGCTTTCTTT; cdr3_aa: CASSSWGGIGVGNTEAFF
clone_size: few; cdr3_length: 15; j_call: TRBJ2-3; d_call: TRBD1; v_call: TRBV7-8; cdr3_nt: TGTGCCAGCAGCTCGAGGACAGGGGGCTCAGATACGCAGTATTTT; cdr3_aa: CASSSRTGGSDTQYF
clone_size: few; cdr3_length: 17; j_call: TRBJ2-5; d_call: TRBD1; v_call: TRBV5-5; cdr3_nt: TGTGCCAGCAGCCCGACAGCCGGGACAGGGAACCAAGAGACCCAGTACTTC; cdr3_aa: CASSPTAGTGNQETQYF
clone_size: -; cdr3_length: 16; j_call: TRBJ2-7; d_call: -; v_call: TRBV12-3/TRBV12-4; cdr3_nt: TGTGCCAGCAGCTTCGGGACTTTGGGGCAATCCTACGAGCAGTACTTC; cdr3_aa: CASSFGTLGQSYEQYF
clone_size: -; cdr3_length: 16; j_call: TRBJ2-7; d_call: -; v_call: TRBV24-1; cdr3_nt: TGTGCCTCCAGCCCACCACCGGACTCTACCATTTACGAGCAGTACTTC; cdr3_aa: CASSPPPDSTIYEQYF
clone_size: -; cdr3_length: 13; j_call: TRBJ2-4; d_call: TRBD1; v_call: TRBV20-1; cdr3_nt: TGCAGTGCTAGAGAGACAGGGGAAGACATTCAGTACTTC; cdr3_aa: CSARETGEDIQYF
clone_size: few; cdr3_length: 13; j_call: TRBJ1-1; d_call: TRBD1; v_call: TRBV6-5; cdr3_nt: TGTGCCAGCAGTTACTGGGGACAGTCTGAAGCTTTCTTT; cdr3_aa: CASSYWGQSEAFF
clone_size: once; cdr3_length: 15; j_call: TRBJ1-5; d_call: -; v_call: TRBV15; cdr3_nt: TGTGCCACCAGCGGTCGTAGAGACACTTATCAGCCCCAGCATTTT; cdr3_aa: CATSGRRDTYQPQHF
clone_size: -; cdr3_length: 17; j_call: TRBJ1-5; d_call: TRBD1; v_call: TRBV12-3/TRBV12-4; cdr3_nt: TGTGCCAGCAGTTTGGGTTGGACAGGGGGCTCCAATCAGCCCCAGCATTTT; cdr3_aa: CASSLGWTGGSNQPQHF
clone_size: few; cdr3_length: 17; j_call: TRBJ2-4; d_call: -; v_call: TRBV30; cdr3_nt: TGTGCCTGGAGTGTACGGGTTGGTTGGGACCCCGTCTCCATTCAGTACTTC; cdr3_aa: CAWSVRVGWDPVSIQYF
clone_size: -; cdr3_length: 15; j_call: TRBJ1-1; d_call: TRBD1; v_call: TRBV5-4; cdr3_nt: TGTGCCAGCAGCCCTAGACAGGGCTCGGGCACTGAAGCTTTCTTT; cdr3_aa: CASSPRQGSGTEAFF
clone_size: -; cdr3_length: 15; j_call: TRBJ2-3; d_call: -; v_call: TRBV5-1; cdr3_nt: TGCGCCAGCAGCTTGGGTAATGTGTATGGAGATACGCAGTATTTT; cdr3_aa: CASSLGNVYGDTQYF
clone_size: -; cdr3_length: 15; j_call: TRBJ1-4; d_call: -; v_call: TRBV7-2; cdr3_nt: TGTGCCAGCAGCTTAGCGGGAAGGATTAATGAAAAACTGTTTTTT; cdr3_aa: CASSLAGRINEKLFF
clone_size: -; cdr3_length: 14; j_call: TRBJ2-1; d_call: -; v_call: TRBV7-9; cdr3_nt: TGTGCCAGCAGCCCCCGGTTAGGGAAAAATGAGCAGTTCTTC; cdr3_aa: CASSPRLGKNEQFF